Sequencing of this TCR beta chain was carried out in a study of neurological immune-mediated disorders. The cDNA was produced through 5'RACE with 10-nucleotide random UMIs. TCRdb called the 5' RACE reads again in MiXCR, with one record for every CDR3 protein. The table lists 87,000 or so distinct CDR3 sequences, roughly 3.5% of them singletons, with approximately 3% in the top ten. The length of the CDR3 is 12 residues. The V and J ends lost 8 bases and 0 bases respectively, with 5 bases between them. Germline CDR1 is MNHEY and CDR2 is SVGAGI. This clonotype was detected many times. The receptor was derived from a woman in her 50s with multiple sclerosis. Sequencing was done on a sample of PBMCs. This chain connects TRBV6-5 to TRBJ2-4; D is undetermined. The chain's CDR3 is CASRGAKNIQYF. CDR3 nucleotide sequence: TGTGCCAGCCGTGGAGCCAAAAACATTCAGTACTTC.